The present entry profiles one TCR beta chain with its context. The entry originates in a study of control samples from healthy donors and cancer patients. Assay used: immunoSEQ multiplex PCR; TCRdb lists only in-frame clones, some missing. Among 100,000 to 150,000 clones listed, 80% to 95% were seen once. Germline loops: CDR1 SGHKS, CDR2 YYEKEE (reference sequence). The CDR3 totals 16 residues. Sequencing was carried out using blood. The receptor was derived from a young man in good health. The rearrangement joins TRBV5-5 to TRBJ1-5; maybe TRBD1 (6 bases). The last part of the DNA fits TRBJ2-3 better; the J call may be wrong. The CDR3 bases are TGTGCCAGCAGCTTGTTGGGGGCACCTAAAAATCAGCCCCAGTATTTT. Protein product: CASSLLGAPKNQPQYF.